A single sample is the source of the 2 T cell receptor beta chains below, sequenced in a study of T cells in Graves' hyperthyroidism and ophthalmopathy. TCR beta CDR3 regions were amplified from RNA transcripts. TCR CDR3 underwent first-round RT-PCR with the HTBI primer set. Using its own MiXCR run on the multiplex PCR reads, TCRdb lists one record per CDR3 protein. The table has hundreds of thousands of distinct CDR3 sequences, more than 12% seen once. The specimen was blood. These receptors originate from a woman aged 45 to 65 with Graves' ophthalmopathy.

The sample holds many counts of this clonotype. The chain employs TRBV6-1 and TRBJ2-6, with 8 bases identical to TRBD1. From germline, CDR1 is MNHNS and CDR2 SASEGT. V trimming: 7 bases; J trimming: 0 bases; junction bases outside the gene matches: 8. The CDR3 covers 17 residues. The CDR3 bases are TGTGCCAGCAACCCAGGGGGCGGCCCCTCTGGGGCCAACGTCCTGACTTTC. Translation gives CASNPGGGPSGANVLTF.

This clonotype appeared a few times. The CDR3 sequence is CSAPTTSGSGETQYF. In DNA, the CDR3 is TGCAGTGCTCCTACGACTAGCGGGAGCGGTGAGACCCAGTACTTC. The V and J genes are TRBV20-1 and TRBJ2-5; 12 nucleotides align to TRBD2. J gave up 5 bases and V 5 bases, and 9 bases lay outside the gene matches. The CDR3 has 15 residues. Germline V gene data show CDR1 as DFQATT and CDR2 as SNEGSKA (reference sequence).